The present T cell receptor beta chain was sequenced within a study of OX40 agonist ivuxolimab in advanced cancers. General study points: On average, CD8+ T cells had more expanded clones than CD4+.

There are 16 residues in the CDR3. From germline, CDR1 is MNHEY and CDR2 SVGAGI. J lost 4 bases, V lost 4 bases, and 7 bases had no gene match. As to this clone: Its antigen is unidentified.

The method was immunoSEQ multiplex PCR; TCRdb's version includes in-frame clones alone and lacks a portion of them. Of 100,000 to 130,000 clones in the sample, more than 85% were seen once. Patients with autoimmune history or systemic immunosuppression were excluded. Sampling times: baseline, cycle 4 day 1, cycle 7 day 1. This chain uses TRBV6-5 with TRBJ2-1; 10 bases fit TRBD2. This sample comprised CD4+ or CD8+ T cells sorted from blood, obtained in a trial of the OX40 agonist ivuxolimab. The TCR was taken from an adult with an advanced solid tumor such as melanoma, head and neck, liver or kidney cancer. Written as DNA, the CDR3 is TGTGCCAGCAGTTCTATAAGCGGGGGGGTATACAATGAGCAGTTCTTC. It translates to CASSSISGGVYNEQFF.